The next 12 T cell receptor beta chains were all read from a single sample in a study of regulatory T cells in long-lasting Graves disease. CDR3-region Arm-PCR and iRepertoire HTBI primers produced the TCR beta libraries. Using its own MiXCR run on the multiplex PCR reads, TCRdb lists one record per CDR3 protein. The sample records hundreds of thousands of distinct CDR3 sequences, approximately 15% being singletons. Sample time point: newly diagnosed GD, antithyroid drugs for less than 3 months. PBMC RNA served as the TCR library source. These same records also appear under a second study, on T cells in Graves' hyperthyroidism and ophthalmopathy.

The source was peripheral blood mononuclear cells (PBMCs), collected at new diagnosis, from a patient treated with antithyroid drugs. The source is a middle-aged woman with Graves disease.

A few counts support this clonotype. The V and J genes are TRBV27 and TRBJ2-7; no definite D call. The length of the CDR3 is 12 residues. V was trimmed by 5 bases and J by 7 bases, leaving 12 bases between them. Germline values: CDR1 MNHEY, CDR2 SMNVEV (reference sequence). The CDR3, as DNA: TGTGCCAGCAGTACCCGATCCAGGGAGCAGTACTTC. This codes for CASSTRSREQYF.

This clonotype has a count of ten or more. The chain employs TRBV9 and TRBJ2-3, with 14 bases matching TRBD2. The CDR3 contains 17 residues. The germline V gene has CDR1 SGDLS and CDR2 YYNGEE. V lost 4 bases to trimming and J lost 3 bases; unmatched junction nucleotides: 7. For the CDR3, the DNA is TGTGCCAGCAGCTTGCGACTAGCGGGAGGGGAGACAGATACGCAGTATTTT. This translates into CASSLRLAGGETDTQYF.

The chain couples TRBV3-1 to TRBJ2-3; maybe TRBD2 (5 bases). The DNA end is a closer match to TRBJ2-1, so the J assignment may be wrong. The CDR3 runs to 14 residues. From germline, CDR1 is LGHDT and CDR2 YNNKEL (reference sequence). CDR3 protein: CASSQGTGSTQQFF. CDR3 in DNA: TGTGCCAGCAGCCAAGGGACTGGTTCCACTCAGCAGTTCTTC.

The sample holds many counts of this clonotype. The genes are TRBV19 and TRBJ2-1; 10 bases fit TRBD1. Unmatched junction bases numbered 4, after V lost 1 base and J lost 4 bases. The V gene's germline CDR1 is LNHDA and CDR2 SQIVND (reference sequence). The CDR3 totals 16 residues. CDR3 in DNA: TGTGCCAGTAGTATAGTTGGGACAGGGGTTTACAATGAGCAGTTCTTC. Amino acid sequence: CASSIVGTGVYNEQFF.

A remark on this clonotype: This sequence is one base from a far larger clone and is likely a read error. The chain has TRBV27 and TRBJ2-2; D call uncertain. CDR1 MNHEY and CDR2 SMNVEV come from the germline V gene (reference sequence). The CDR3 is 12 amino acids. The CDR3 bases are TGTGCCAGCAGCCCTCACACCAGGGAGCTGTTTTTT. Its translation is CASSPHTRELFF.

There are many counts of this clonotype. This rearrangement joins TRBV11-2 to TRBJ2-2, with D hard to call. The V end was cut by 3 bases, the J end by 9 bases, with 14 bases between. The V gene's germline CDR1 is SGHAT and CDR2 FQNNGV. The CDR3 runs to 14 residues. The CDR3: CASSFQVPAWELFF. The CDR3 DNA follows: TGTGCCAGCAGCTTCCAAGTGCCCGCCTGGGAGCTGTTTTTT.

This clonotype occurred many times. This sequence joins TRBV2 and TRBJ2-3, with 11 nucleotides matching TRBD2. V was pared by 6 bases and J by 3 bases, with 5 bases of the junction left unmatched. From germline, CDR1 is SNHLY and CDR2 FYNNEI. The CDR3 extends over 15 amino acids. The chain's CDR3 is CASRTSGTITDTQYF. CDR3 DNA: TGTGCCAGCAGGACTAGCGGGACGATAACAGATACGCAGTATTTT.

This clonotype has a count of ten or more. V is TRBV12-3 or TRBV12-4 and J is TRBJ2-1, with D uncertain. The ends were cut back, 5 bases at V and 4 bases at J, with 9 bases in the middle. This CDR3 is built from 13 residues. CDR3 in amino acids: CASSPPDYNEQFF. The CDR3 DNA reads as TGTGCCAGCAGTCCGCCCGATTACAATGAGCAGTTCTTC.

This clonotype was seen more than once but under ten times. The chain recombines TRBV18 with TRBJ2-2; perhaps TRBD2 as D (5 bases). CDR3 size: 16 residues. The ends were cut back, 3 bases at V and 4 bases at J, with 15 bases in the middle. CDR1 KGHSH and CDR2 LQKENI come from the germline V gene. Here the CDR3 DNA reads TGTGCCAGCTCACCTCAAGAGCTAGCTGGCACCGGGGAGCTGTTTTTT. Residues: CASSPQELAGTGELFF.

This clonotype was found a few times. The rearrangement joins TRBV13 to TRBJ1-2; D is uncertain. Trimming left V 0 bases short and J 4 bases short, with 15 bases between. This CDR3 has 16 amino acids. Germline V CDR1 and CDR2: PRHDT, FYEKMQ (reference sequence). The DNA for the CDR3 is TGTGCCAGCAGCTTAGGCAAGAAGGGCCGGGTCTATGGCTACACCTTC. It translates to CASSLGKKGRVYGYTF.

The rearrangement uses TRBV6-5 and TRBJ1-5; 11 nucleotides agree with TRBD1. After removal of 0 bases from V and 5 bases from J, the junction contained 9 bases not matched to a gene. From germline, CDR1 is MNHEY and CDR2 SVGAGI. This CDR3 region has 18 residues. CDR3 amino acids: CASSYSTSRTGGYQPQHF. The CDR3, as DNA: TGTGCCAGCAGTTACTCGACCTCTCGGACAGGGGGCTATCAGCCCCAGCATTTT.

The rearrangement joins TRBV20-1 to TRBJ1-3; D perhaps matches TRBD1 (5 bases). The CDR3 spans 13 residues. V was trimmed by 3 bases and J by 2 bases, leaving 8 bases between them. Germline loops: CDR1 DFQATT, CDR2 SNEGSKA (reference sequence). CDR3: CSARQGPGNTIYF. The CDR3, as DNA: TGCAGTGCTAGGCAGGGACCTGGAAACACCATATATTTT.